This T cell receptor beta chain originates from a study of shared clonotypes between healthy human individuals. CDR3 length equals 14 residues. Germline-derived CDR1 and CDR2 are MNHEY and SMNVEV (reference sequence). V lost 5 bases and J lost 3; bases outside the gene matches: 6. Study-wide results and caveats: Few donors limited the genetic and exposure-history diversity represented.

PCR replicates performed on unsorted PBMC used about 300 ng DNA, 25,000 to 35,000 T cell genomes. This table comes from immunoSEQ multiplex PCR, and its TCRdb copy is limited to in-frame clones, with some not included. The sample holds about 510,000 clones; 79% are singletons and the top ten take approximately 12%. Of note for this clone: Its target is not known.

The sequenced sample was PBMCs. The V gene is TRBV27, the J gene TRBJ2-7; 8 bases are a match to TRBD1. The receptor was derived from a woman aged 40 to 50 in good health. Some clones in this sample may be carry-over from other donors' samples. The CDR3 nucleotides read TGTGCCAGCAGTAAAGGACAGGGTCGCTACGAGCAGTACTTC. This sequence encodes CASSKGQGRYEQYF.